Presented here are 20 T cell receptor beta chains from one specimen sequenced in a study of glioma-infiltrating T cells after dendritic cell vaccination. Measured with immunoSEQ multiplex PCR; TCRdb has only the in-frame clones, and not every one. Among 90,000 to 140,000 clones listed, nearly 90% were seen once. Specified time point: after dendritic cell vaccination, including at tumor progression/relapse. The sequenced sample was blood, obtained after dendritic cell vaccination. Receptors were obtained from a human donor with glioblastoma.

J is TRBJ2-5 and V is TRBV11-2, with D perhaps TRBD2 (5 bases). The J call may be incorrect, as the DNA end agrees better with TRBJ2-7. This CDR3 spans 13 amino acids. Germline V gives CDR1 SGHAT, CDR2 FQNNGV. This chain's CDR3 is CASSLMDSYEQYF. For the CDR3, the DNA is TGTGCCAGCAGCTTAATGGACTCTTACGAGCAGTACTTC.

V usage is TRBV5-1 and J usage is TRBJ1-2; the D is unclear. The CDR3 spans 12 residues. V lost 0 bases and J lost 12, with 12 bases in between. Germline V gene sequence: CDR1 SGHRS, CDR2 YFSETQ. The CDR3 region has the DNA TGCGCCAGCAGCTTGGGGACCGGGGAGAACACCTTC. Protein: CASSLGTGENTF. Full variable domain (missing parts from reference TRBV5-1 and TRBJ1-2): KAGVTQTPRYLIKTRGQQVTLSCSPISGHRSVSWYQQTPGQGLQFLFEYFSETQRNKGNFPGRFSGRQFSNSRSEMNVSTLELGDSALYLCASSLGTGENTFGSGTRLTVV.

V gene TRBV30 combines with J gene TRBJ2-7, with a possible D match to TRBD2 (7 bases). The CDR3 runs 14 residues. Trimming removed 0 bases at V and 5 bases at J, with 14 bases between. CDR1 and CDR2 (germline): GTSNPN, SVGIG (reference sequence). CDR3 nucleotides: TGTGCCTGGAGTGTACTTCGGGGGGCCGACGAGCAGTACTTC. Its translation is CAWSVLRGADEQYF.

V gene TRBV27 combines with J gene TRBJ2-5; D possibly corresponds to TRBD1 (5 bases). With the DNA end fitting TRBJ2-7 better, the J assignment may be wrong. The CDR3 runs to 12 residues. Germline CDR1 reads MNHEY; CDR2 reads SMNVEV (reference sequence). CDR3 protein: CASRQGAYEQYF. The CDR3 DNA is TGTGCCAGCAGACAAGGGGCCTACGAGCAGTACTTC.

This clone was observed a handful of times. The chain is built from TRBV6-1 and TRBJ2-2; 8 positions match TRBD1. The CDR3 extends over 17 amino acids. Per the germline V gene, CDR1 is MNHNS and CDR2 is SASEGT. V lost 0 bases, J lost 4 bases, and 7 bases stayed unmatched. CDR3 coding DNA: TGTGCCAGCAGTGAAGCGCGGGTGCAGGGGGCCACCGGGGAGCTGTTTTTT. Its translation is CASSEARVQGATGELFF.

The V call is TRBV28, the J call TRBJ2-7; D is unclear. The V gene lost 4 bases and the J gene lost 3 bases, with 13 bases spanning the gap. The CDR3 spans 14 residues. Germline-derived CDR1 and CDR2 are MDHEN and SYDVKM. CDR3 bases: TGTGCCAGCAGTTCAACAGCCGTAAACTACGAGCAGTACTTC. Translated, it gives CASSSTAVNYEQYF.

This CDR3 is CASSEGQGLRYEQYF. The CDR3 DNA reads TGCGCCAGCAGTGAGGGACAGGGTCTAAGGTACGAGCAGTACTTC. The chain employs TRBV10-2 and TRBJ2-7, with 8 bases matching TRBD1. Unmatched junction bases numbered 7, after V lost 2 bases and J lost 4 bases. CDR3 length: 15 amino acids. Per the germline V gene, CDR1 is WSHSY and CDR2 is SAAADI.

In DNA form, the CDR3 reads TGCGCCAGCAGCTTGTCCGGGGTCACTGAAGCTTTCTTT. It codes for CASSLSGVTEAFF. The J gene is TRBJ1-1, the V gene TRBV5-1; D is unresolved. This CDR3 is built from 13 residues. V gave up 1 base and J gave up 4 bases, with 8 bases separating them. The germline V gene encodes CDR1 SGHRS and CDR2 YFSETQ.

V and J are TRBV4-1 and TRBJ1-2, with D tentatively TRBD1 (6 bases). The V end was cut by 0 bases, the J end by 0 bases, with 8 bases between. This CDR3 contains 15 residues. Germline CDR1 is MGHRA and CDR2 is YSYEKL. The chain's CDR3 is CASSQEQGANYGYTF. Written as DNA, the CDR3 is TGCGCCAGCAGCCAAGAACAGGGAGCTAACTATGGCTACACCTTC.

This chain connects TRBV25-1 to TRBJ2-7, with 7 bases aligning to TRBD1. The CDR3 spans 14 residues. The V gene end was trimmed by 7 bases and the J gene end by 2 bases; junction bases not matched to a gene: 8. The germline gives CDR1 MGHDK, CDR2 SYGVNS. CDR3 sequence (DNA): TGTGCCAGCATGGCCGGGACAGTCCCCTACGAGCAGTACTTC. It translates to CASMAGTVPYEQYF.

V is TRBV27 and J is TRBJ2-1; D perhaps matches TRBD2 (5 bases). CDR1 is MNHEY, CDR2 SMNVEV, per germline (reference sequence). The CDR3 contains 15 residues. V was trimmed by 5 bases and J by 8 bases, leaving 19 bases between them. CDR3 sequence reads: CASSPMVASNDEQFF. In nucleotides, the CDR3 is TGTGCCAGCAGTCCCATGGTAGCGAGTAACGATGAGCAGTTCTTC.

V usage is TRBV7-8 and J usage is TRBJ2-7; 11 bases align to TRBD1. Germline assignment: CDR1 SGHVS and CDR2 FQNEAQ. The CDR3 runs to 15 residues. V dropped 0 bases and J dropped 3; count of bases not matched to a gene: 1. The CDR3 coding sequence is TGTGCCAGCAGCTTAGCGGGACAGGGGGTCTACGAGCAGTACTTC. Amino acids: CASSLAGQGVYEQYF. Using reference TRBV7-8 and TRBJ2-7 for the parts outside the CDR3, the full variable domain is GAGVSQSPRYKVAKRGQDVALRCDPISGHVSLFWYQQALGQGPEFLTYFQNEAQLDKSGLPSDRFFAERPEGSVSTLKIQRTQQEDSAVYLCASSLAGQGVYEQYFGPGTRLTVT.

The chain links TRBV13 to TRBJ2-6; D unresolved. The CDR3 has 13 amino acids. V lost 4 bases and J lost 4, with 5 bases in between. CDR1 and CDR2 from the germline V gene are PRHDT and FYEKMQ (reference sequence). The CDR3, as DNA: TGTGCCAGCAGCTCCCGGGGGGCCAACGTCCTGACTTTC. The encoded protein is CASSSRGANVLTF.

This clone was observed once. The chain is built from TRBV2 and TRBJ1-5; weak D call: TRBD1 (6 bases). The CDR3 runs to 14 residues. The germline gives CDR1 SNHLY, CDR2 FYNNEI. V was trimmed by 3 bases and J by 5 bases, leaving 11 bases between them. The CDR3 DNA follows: TGTGCCAGCAGTGAGGGGGCAGGGGATCAGCCCCAGCATTTT. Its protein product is CASSEGAGDQPQHF.

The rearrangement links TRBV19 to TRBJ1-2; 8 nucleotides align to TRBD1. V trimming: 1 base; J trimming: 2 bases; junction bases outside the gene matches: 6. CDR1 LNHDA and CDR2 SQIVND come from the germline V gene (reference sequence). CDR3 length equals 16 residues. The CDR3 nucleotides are TGTGCCAGTAGTATAGGGTGGAGACAGGGGAACTATGGCTACACCTTC. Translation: CASSIGWRQGNYGYTF. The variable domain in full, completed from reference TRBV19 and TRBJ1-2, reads DGGITQSPKYLFRKEGQNVTLSCEQNLNHDAMYWYRQDPGQGLRLIYYSQIVNDFQKGDIAEGYSVSREKKESFPLTVTSAQKNPTAFYLCASSIGWRQGNYGYTFGSGTRLTVV.

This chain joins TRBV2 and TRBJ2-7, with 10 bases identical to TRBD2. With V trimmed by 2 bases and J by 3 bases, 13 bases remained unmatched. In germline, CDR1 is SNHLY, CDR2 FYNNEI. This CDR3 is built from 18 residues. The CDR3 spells CASSEKWSSGSFGYEQYF. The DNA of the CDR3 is TGTGCCAGCAGTGAAAAGTGGTCTAGCGGGAGTTTCGGCTACGAGCAGTACTTC.

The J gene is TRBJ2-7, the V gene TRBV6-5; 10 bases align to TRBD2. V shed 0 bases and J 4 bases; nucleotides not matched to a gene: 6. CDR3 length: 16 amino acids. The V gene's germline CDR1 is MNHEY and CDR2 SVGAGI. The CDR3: CASSYSRPSGRYEQYF. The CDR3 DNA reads TGTGCCAGCAGTTACTCGAGGCCTAGCGGGAGATACGAGCAGTACTTC.

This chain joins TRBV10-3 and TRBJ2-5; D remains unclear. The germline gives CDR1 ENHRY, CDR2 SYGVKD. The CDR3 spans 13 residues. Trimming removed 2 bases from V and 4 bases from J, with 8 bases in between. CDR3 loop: CAISEVRGETQYF. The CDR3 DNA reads TGTGCCATCAGTGAGGTCCGAGGAGAGACCCAGTACTTC.

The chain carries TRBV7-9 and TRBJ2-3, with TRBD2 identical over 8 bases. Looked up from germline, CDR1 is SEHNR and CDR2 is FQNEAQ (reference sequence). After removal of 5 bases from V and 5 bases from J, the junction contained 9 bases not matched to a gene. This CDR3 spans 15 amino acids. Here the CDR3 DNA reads TGTGCCAGCAGCCCACAGCGGGAGTATGGAGATACGCAGTATTTT. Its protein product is CASSPQREYGDTQYF.

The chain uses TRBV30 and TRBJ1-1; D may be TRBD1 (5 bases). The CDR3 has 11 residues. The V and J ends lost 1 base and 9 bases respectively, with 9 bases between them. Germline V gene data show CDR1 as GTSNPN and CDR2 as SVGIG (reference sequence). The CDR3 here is CAWSGTNKAFF. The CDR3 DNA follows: TGTGCCTGGAGTGGGACAAATAAAGCTTTCTTT.